This T cell receptor (beta chain) was identified in a study of human T cells and chemical hapten exposure. At the level of the study: There were weekly diphenylcyclopropenone doses to the scalp for patients throughout the approximately 25-week study.

The time point denotes: pre-sensitization, week 0. The treatment here: therapeutic diphenylcyclopropenone sensitization with weekly scalp DPC. The authors' total RNA extraction used unfractionated whole blood. Germline assignment: CDR1 SGHRS and CDR2 YFSETQ. V shed 6 bases and J 0 bases; nucleotides not matched to a gene: 5. The CDR3 loop spans 15 amino acids. The table lists this clonotype with a few counts. TCRdb redid the calling of the RACE reads with MiXCR, one entry per CDR3 protein. The profile shows about 35,000 distinct CDR3 sequences, around 10% of them singletons. The source of this sequence is a woman aged 40 to 50 with alopecia areata. Some clones in this sample may be carry-over from other donors' samples. Specimen: whole blood, collected in connection with sensitization to the hapten diphenylcyclopropenone (DPC). This chain links TRBV5-1 with TRBJ1-1; 10 bases fit TRBD1. CDR3 protein: CASTRQGAMNTEAFF. In DNA, the CDR3 is TGCGCCAGCACCCGACAGGGGGCAATGAACACTGAAGCTTTCTTT.